Shown below are 10 T cell receptor beta chains from a single sample sequenced in a study of T cell responses to AZD1222 COVID-19 vaccine. The protocol was immunoSEQ multiplex PCR, while the TCRdb copy is restricted to in-frame clones and leaves out a portion. The sample holds about 67,000 clones, approximately 81% seen once. The specimen comprised peripheral blood, sampled on day 0 of AZD1222 vaccination. The receptors come from an adult in good health.

This clone turned up a few times. This sequence joins TRBV12-3 or TRBV12-4 and TRBJ2-7; D tentatively reads TRBD1 or TRBD2 (5 bases each). Trimming removed 1 base from V and 7 bases from J, with 5 bases in between. The CDR3 covers 11 residues. Here the CDR3 reads CASSLGGEQYF. The CDR3 nucleotides read TGTGCCAGCAGTTTAGGGGGGGAGCAGTACTTC.

The CDR3 here is CASSLGGAHQPQHF. In DNA, the CDR3 is TGTGCCAGCAGCCTAGGGGGGGCACATCAGCCCCAGCATTTT. The chain has TRBV11-2 and TRBJ1-5; D is possibly TRBD1 (6 bases). Germline CDR1 is SGHAT and CDR2 is FQNNGV. Trimming pared 5 bases from V and 5 bases from J, leaving 13 bases between. The CDR3 has 14 residues.

The rearrangement uses TRBV27 and TRBJ2-3; weak D call: TRBD1 (7 bases). V lost 8 bases, J lost 2 bases, and 17 bases lay in between. Looked up from germline, CDR1 is MNHEY and CDR2 is SMNVEV (reference sequence). The CDR3 has 15 residues. In nucleotides, the CDR3 is TGTGCCAGCGGACCCGGGGGACAGTACACAGATACGCAGTATTTT. Its translation is CASGPGGQYTDTQYF.

The rearrangement joins TRBV18 to TRBJ2-7; D is uncertain. CDR1 is KGHSH and CDR2 is LQKENI in the germline V gene. V lost 6 bases and J 2 bases, leaving 14 bases between the germline ends. The CDR3 is 14 residues long. This CDR3 is CASSLNSLPYEQYF. In DNA, the CDR3 is TGTGCCAGCTCCCTTAATAGCCTACCCTACGAGCAGTACTTC.

The rearrangement joins TRBV21-1 to TRBJ2-3. TRBV21-1 has pseudogene status. The CDR3 spans 13 residues. Here the CDR3 reads CASSKSGTDTQYF. CDR3 in DNA: TGTGCCAGCAGCAAGTCCGGCACGGATACGCAGTATTTT.

CDR3 in amino acids: CASSRSEQSYEQYF. CDR3 nucleotides: TGTGCCAGCTCACGGTCGGAACAGTCCTACGAGCAGTACTTC. The rearrangement links TRBV18 to TRBJ2-7; D is uncertain. This CDR3 is built from 14 residues. V was trimmed by 4 bases and J by 1 base, leaving 11 bases between them. CDR1 is KGHSH and CDR2 is LQKENI in the germline V gene. Filled out from reference TRBV18 and TRBJ2-7, the complete variable domain reads NAGVMQNPRHLVRRRGQEARLRCSPMKGHSHVYWYRQLPEEGLKFMVYLQKENIIDESGMPKERFSAEFPKEGPSILRIQQVVRGDSAAYFCASSRSEQSYEQYFGPGTRLTVT.

This chain joins TRBV2 and TRBJ2-4; a weak D match, TRBD2 (7 bases). The CDR3 has 15 amino acids. The germline V gene has CDR1 SNHLY and CDR2 FYNNEI. Between the trimmed V and J ends, which lost 6 bases and 9 bases, there was a span of 21 bases. CDR3 region: CASSALTARGGIQYF. CDR3 DNA sequence: TGTGCCAGCAGCGCCCTTACGGCGAGGGGGGGCATTCAGTACTTC.

The V gene is TRBV6-5, the J gene TRBJ2-7, with 7 bases identical to TRBD1. With 9 bases clipped from V and 0 bases from J, the junction kept 5 bases outside the gene matches. Germline CDR1 reads MNHEY; CDR2 reads SVGAGI. This CDR3 region has 13 residues. For the CDR3, the DNA is TGTGCCAGTAAGACAGGGTCCTCCTACGAGCAGTACTTC. Translating gives CASKTGSSYEQYF.

The CDR3 DNA reads TGTGCCAGCAGCGTCCAACCGCAGGCCGGGATGGAAAAACTGTTTTTT. Protein sequence: CASSVQPQAGMEKLFF. This sequence joins TRBV9 and TRBJ1-4; D is unresolved. V shed 2 bases and J shed 8 bases, with 19 bases lying between them. This CDR3 is 16 amino acids long. Germline lookup yields CDR1 SGDLS and CDR2 YYNGEE.

In its sample, this clone was seen a few times. V and J are TRBV13 and TRBJ1-1, with unresolved D. V dropped 5 bases and J dropped 0 bases, with 7 bases sitting between them. This CDR3 contains 13 residues. CDR1 PRHDT and CDR2 FYEKMQ come from the germline V gene (reference sequence). In nucleotides, the CDR3 is TGTGCCAGCAGCGTACTCCTGAACACTGAAGCTTTCTTT. As protein: CASSVLLNTEAFF.